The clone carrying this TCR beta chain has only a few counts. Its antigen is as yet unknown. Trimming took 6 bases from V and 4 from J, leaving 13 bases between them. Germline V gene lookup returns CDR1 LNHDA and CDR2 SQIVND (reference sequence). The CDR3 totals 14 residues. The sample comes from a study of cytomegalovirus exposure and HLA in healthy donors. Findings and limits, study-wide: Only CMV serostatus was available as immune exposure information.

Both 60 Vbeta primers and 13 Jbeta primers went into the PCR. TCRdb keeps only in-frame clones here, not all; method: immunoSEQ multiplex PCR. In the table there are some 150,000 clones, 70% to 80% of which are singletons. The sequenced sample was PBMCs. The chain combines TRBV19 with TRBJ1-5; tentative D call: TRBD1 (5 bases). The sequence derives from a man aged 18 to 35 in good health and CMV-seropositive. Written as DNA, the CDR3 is TGTGCCAGTAGCCCCTCGGGGACTAATCAGCCCCAGCATTTT. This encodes CASSPSGTNQPQHF.